A selection of T cell receptor beta chains follows, all from one sample in a study of blood T cell repertoires in COVID-19. The assay was immunoSEQ multiplex PCR, and TCRdb's table has in-frame clones only and misses some. In the table there are approximately 200,000 clones, approximately 81% of which are singletons. The sequenced sample was peripheral blood. The source of these receptors is a woman between 55 and 75 years old who had recovered from COVID-19. Each CDR3 is given with its conserved first and last residue. The D gene is left open where the match is weak. The size of a clone is reported for some rows only, either as once, few or many, or as a class for expanded clones.

d_gene	v_gene	j_gene	abundance	CDR3aa	CDR3nt
TRBD1	TRBV5-1	TRBJ1-2	few	CASSQGTESNYGYTF	TGCGCCAGCAGCCAAGGGACAGAGAGTAACTATGGCTACACCTTC
TRBD2	TRBV7-2	TRBJ2-6	NA	CASSLWGGRSGANVLTF	TGTGCCAGCAGCTTATGGGGAGGGAGGTCTGGGGCCAACGTCCTGACTTTC
TRBD2	TRBV10-3	TRBJ2-5	NA	CAIRPAGGEETQYF	TGTGCCATCAGACCAGCGGGGGGCGAAGAGACCCAGTACTTC
TRBD1	TRBV7-6	TRBJ2-3	NA	CASSLGAGTGVDTQYF	TGTGCCAGCAGCTTAGGGGCCGGGACAGGGGTAGATACGCAGTATTTT
NA	TRBV19	TRBJ1-2	NA	CASTQGLVGYTF	TGTGCCAGTACACAGGGCTTAGTCGGCTACACCTTC
NA	TRBV5-1	TRBJ2-7	NA	CASSLLGGGGRYEQYF	TGCGCCAGCAGCCTCCTGGGAGGGGGGGGGCGCTACGAGCAGTACTTC
TRBD1	TRBV30	TRBJ1-2	NA	CAWRASGQGHGYTF	TGTGCCTGGAGGGCATCGGGACAGGGCCATGGCTACACCTTT
TRBD2	TRBV3-1/TRBV3-2	TRBJ2-1	once	CASTPSGLAGTGSYNEQFF	TGTGCCAGCACCCCATCAGGACTAGCGGGGACTGGCTCCTACAATGAGCAGTTCTTC
TRBD1	TRBV27	TRBJ1-6	NA	CASSFLQGVILSPLHF	TGTGCCAGCAGTTTCCTACAGGGGGTTATCCTTTCACCCCTCCACTTT
TRBD2	TRBV6-5	TRBJ2-7	NA	CASSRAGVNYEQYF	TGTGCCAGCAGTCGAGCGGGGGTCAACTACGAGCAGTACTTC
TRBD1	TRBV11-3	TRBJ1-6	few	CASSLDRDSPLHF	TGTGCCAGCAGCTTGGACAGGGATTCACCCCTCCACTTT
NA	TRBV29-1	TRBJ1-5	NA	CSVEPGSNQPQHF	TGCAGCGTTGAGCCCGGGTCGAATCAGCCCCAGCATTTT
NA	TRBV18	TRBJ2-1	NA	CASSPSSTGPRSYNEQFF	TGTGCCAGCTCACCAAGTTCGACAGGCCCGAGGTCCTACAATGAGCAGTTCTTC
NA	TRBV6-1	TRBJ1-4	NA	CASSYGQGSEKLFF	TGTGCCAGCAGTTATGGGCAGGGGAGTGAAAAACTGTTTTTT
TRBD2	TRBV3-1/TRBV3-2	TRBJ2-1	NA	CASSQEGLGMYNEQFF	TGTGCCAGCAGCCAAGAGGGACTAGGTATGTACAATGAGCAGTTCTTC
TRBD1	TRBV6-1	TRBJ1-5	once	CASSDIRQGLGQPQHF	TGTGCCAGCAGTGACATCAGACAGGGGTTAGGGCAGCCCCAGCATTTT
NA	TRBV7-9	TRBJ1-2	NA	CASSFGVLGGYTF	TGTGCCAGCAGCTTCGGGGTTCTAGGTGGCTACACCTTC
NA	TRBV4-3	TRBJ1-1	NA	CASSQGDTENTEAFF	TGCGCCAGCAGCCAAGGGGACACGGAGAACACTGAAGCTTTCTTT
TRBD1	TRBV7-6	TRBJ2-6	NA	CASSQGAAGANVLTF	TGTGCCAGCAGCCAGGGGGCAGCTGGGGCCAACGTCCTGACTTTC
TRBD2	TRBV25-1	TRBJ2-1	many	CATRVSGGVGYNEQFF	TGTGCCACACGGGTTAGCGGGGGGGTGGGCTACAATGAGCAGTTCTTC
TRBD2	TRBV7-2	TRBJ2-7	NA	CASSPNSGAGVLQYF	TGTGCCAGCAGCCCTAATTCAGGAGCGGGGGTGCTGCAGTACTTC